The 10 T cell receptor beta chains reported below all come from one sample, sequenced in a study of shared clonotypes between healthy human individuals. Sequencing was performed with immunoSEQ multiplex PCR; in TCRdb, only in-frame clones are kept and a portion is missing. Of about 2,200,000 clones listed, more than 85% are singletons. Naive CD8 cells were CD45RO-negative, positively selected for CCR7, excluding terminally differentiated effector memory CD45RA+ cells. Material for sequencing was naive CD8+ T cells from PBMCs. These receptor sequences come from a man aged 18 to 35 in good health. Some clones in this sample may be carry-over from other donors' samples.

The rearrangement links TRBV7-8 to TRBJ2-4; perhaps TRBD2 as D (6 bases). The germline gives CDR1 SGHVS, CDR2 FQNEAQ. The germline V and J ends were trimmed by 0 bases and 9 bases, with 15 bases remaining between them. CDR3 length equals 15 residues. The CDR3 region is CASSLAIGSYFIQYF. The CDR3 bases are TGTGCCAGCAGCTTAGCGATCGGGAGCTATTTCATTCAGTACTTC.

The V call is TRBV5-5, the J call TRBJ1-5; D uncertain. This CDR3 is 17 amino acids long. CDR1 and CDR2 (germline): SGHKS, YYEKEE (reference sequence). V dropped 1 base and J dropped 0 bases, with 14 bases sitting between them. CDR3 DNA sequence: TGTGCCAGCAGCTTGCACGGCGGAGGGTATAGCAATCAGCCCCAGCATTTT. Residues: CASSLHGGGYSNQPQHF.

The chain recombines TRBV28 with TRBJ1-5; no definite D call. The CDR3 spans 14 residues. Germline V gene data show CDR1 as MDHEN and CDR2 as SYDVKM. The V gene lost 4 bases and the J gene lost 0 bases, with 7 bases spanning the gap. The CDR3 loop reads CASSSVISNQPQHF. The CDR3 region has the DNA TGTGCCAGCAGTTCAGTAATTAGCAATCAGCCCCAGCATTTT.

This clone was detected a few times. Distinct nucleotide sequences in the sample also encode this CDR3. V is TRBV27 and J is TRBJ2-7, with 9 positions matching TRBD1. CDR1 and CDR2 (germline): MNHEY, SMNVEV (reference sequence). There are 13 residues in the CDR3. V dropped 4 bases and J dropped 5; count of bases not matched to a gene: 3. CDR3 protein: CASSSGTGNEQYF. The CDR3 bases are TGTGCCAGCAGTTCCGGGACAGGGAACGAGCAGTACTTC.

This chain uses TRBV7-6 with TRBJ2-1; TRBD2 matches at 11 bases. There are 16 residues in the CDR3. Trimming removed 5 bases from V and 7 bases from J; junction bases left unmatched: 10. Germline V gene data show CDR1 as SGHVS and CDR2 as FNYEAQ. The CDR3 coding sequence is TGTGCCAGCAGCCAACTAGCGGGAGTGGTAAGGAATGAGCAGTTCTTC. Its protein is CASSQLAGVVRNEQFF.

The J gene is TRBJ2-5, the V gene TRBV7-7; TRBD1 is a possible D gene (6 bases). Germline V gene data show CDR1 as SSHAT and CDR2 as FNYEAQ (reference sequence). Deletions cut 5 bases from V and 8 bases from J, with 15 bases between. The CDR3 covers 13 residues. This chain's CDR3 is CASSASQGQTQYF. CDR3 coding DNA: TGTGCCAGCAGCGCGTCACAGGGTCAAACCCAGTACTTC.

This clone showed up just a few times. This chain connects TRBV28 to TRBJ2-1; 8 positions match TRBD2. CDR1 is MDHEN, CDR2 SYDVKM, per germline. J gave up 6 bases and V 6 bases, and 13 bases lay outside the gene matches. CDR3 length equals 16 residues. CDR3: CASSPGPGLVANEQFF. The CDR3 DNA is TGTGCCAGCAGCCCCGGGCCGGGACTAGTTGCCAATGAGCAGTTCTTC.

This chain joins TRBV5-5 and TRBJ2-7; 7 bases map to TRBD2. Germline CDR1 SGHKS, CDR2 YYEKEE (reference sequence). The CDR3 runs to 15 residues. The trim removed 4 bases at V and 4 bases at J, leaving 11 bases unmatched. The CDR3 loop is CASSPSGVSPYEQYF. CDR3 coding DNA: TGTGCCAGCAGCCCGAGCGGGGTTAGCCCTTACGAGCAGTACTTC.

The chain couples TRBV28 to TRBJ2-3; the match to TRBD2 covers 8 bases. This CDR3 has 16 amino acids. CDR1 MDHEN and CDR2 SYDVKM come from the germline V gene. J lost 0 bases, V lost 3 bases, and 5 bases had no gene match. CDR3 residues: CASSFPSGRSTDTQYF. The CDR3 region has the DNA TGTGCCAGCAGTTTTCCCAGCGGGAGAAGCACAGATACGCAGTATTTT.

The V call is TRBV9, the J call TRBJ1-2; no firm D call. CDR3 length: 14 residues. The germline CDR1 and CDR2 sequences are SGDLS and YYNGEE. Trimming left V 0 bases short and J 7 bases short, with 13 bases between. The CDR3, as DNA: TGTGCCAGCAGCGTAGGTTCGGGAGCGAGTGGCTACACCTTC. Its translation: CASSVGSGASGYTF.